Shown below are 14 T cell receptor beta chains from a single sample sequenced in a study of cytomegalovirus exposure and HLA in healthy donors. It was with 60 Vbeta and 13 Jbeta primers that the PCR ran. Measured with immunoSEQ multiplex PCR; TCRdb has only the in-frame clones, and not every one. The repertoire includes around 150,000 clones, about 75% of them detected once, and approximately 5% sits in the top ten. Material for sequencing was PBMCs. The receptor set was obtained from a man between 18 and 29 years old in good health and CMV-seropositive.

The J gene is TRBJ2-1, the V gene TRBV30; D is possibly TRBD2 (7 bases). The V and J ends lost 2 bases and 1 base respectively, with 12 bases between them. Germline V gives CDR1 GTSNPN, CDR2 SVGIG (reference sequence). The CDR3 sequence is 15 residues long. The CDR3 loop is CAWSRGGGSYNEQFF. The CDR3 DNA reads as TGTGCCTGGAGTAGGGGGGGAGGGTCCTACAATGAGCAGTTCTTC.

This chain links TRBV27 with TRBJ2-2, with 14 bases that match TRBD2. Trimming took 5 bases from V and 6 from J; bases not matched to a gene: 8. Germline lookup yields CDR1 MNHEY and CDR2 SMNVEV (reference sequence). The CDR3 is 17 amino acids. CDR3 in amino acids: CASSPGLAGGGAGELFF. The CDR3 coding sequence is TGTGCCAGCAGTCCCGGACTAGCGGGAGGAGGGGCCGGGGAGCTGTTTTTT.

The J gene is TRBJ2-1, the V gene TRBV30, with TRBD1 matching over 9 bases. CDR3 size: 17 residues. The germline V gene has CDR1 GTSNPN and CDR2 SVGIG (reference sequence). V dropped 7 bases and J dropped 1; count of bases not matched to a gene: 14. CDR3 region: CALTRDRALHSYNEQFF. Written as DNA, the CDR3 is TGTGCCTTAACCCGGGACAGGGCCCTTCATTCCTACAATGAGCAGTTCTTC. Full variable domain (remainder filled in from reference TRBV30 and TRBJ2-1): SQTIHQWPATLVQPVGSPLSLECTVEGTSNPNLYWYRQAAGRGLQLLFYSVGIGQISSEVPQNLSASRPQDRQFILSSKKLLLSDSGFYLCALTRDRALHSYNEQFFGPGTRLTVL.

The V gene is TRBV11-3, the J gene TRBJ2-1; TRBD2 matches at 7 bases. Germline CDR1 and CDR2: SGHNT and YENEEA. This CDR3 region has 15 residues. J lost 1 base, V lost 4 bases, and 4 bases had no gene match. The CDR3 reads CASSSGLLSYNEQFF. DNA of the CDR3: TGTGCCAGCAGCTCGGGACTACTTTCCTACAATGAGCAGTTCTTC.

The chain is built from TRBV5-1 and TRBJ2-3, with 11 bases aligning to TRBD1. The germline V gene has CDR1 SGHRS and CDR2 YFSETQ. Trimming removed 4 bases from V and 5 bases from J; junction bases left unmatched: 3. The CDR3 loop spans 14 amino acids. The CDR3 DNA reads TGCGCCAGCAGCGTAGGGACAGGGGGAGATACGCAGTATTTT. Its protein is CASSVGTGGDTQYF.

This clone was counted a few times. The identical CDR3 is also encoded by other nucleotide sequences in the sample. The chain employs TRBV6-5 and TRBJ1-6; 8 bases map to TRBD1. This CDR3 comprises 14 residues. Germline CDR1 is MNHEY and CDR2 is SVGAGI. The trim removed 6 bases at V and 6 bases at J, leaving 4 bases unmatched. Written as DNA, the CDR3 is TGTGCCAGCAGCACAGGGGGAGGTAATTCACCCCTCCACTTT. Translating gives CASSTGGGNSPLHF.

A single count supports this clone. V is TRBV5-1 and J is TRBJ2-1; perhaps TRBD2 as D (7 bases). Looked up from germline, CDR1 is SGHRS and CDR2 is YFSETQ. V gave up 0 bases and J gave up 6 bases, with 10 bases separating them. The CDR3 runs to 14 residues. The CDR3 reads CASSLGGGPNEQFF. The CDR3 bases are TGCGCCAGCAGCTTGGGGGGGGGCCCCAATGAGCAGTTCTTC. The whole variable domain, filled in from reference TRBV5-1 and TRBJ2-1, reads KAGVTQTPRYLIKTRGQQVTLSCSPISGHRSVSWYQQTPGQGLQFLFEYFSETQRNKGNFPGRFSGRQFSNSRSEMNVSTLELGDSALYLCASSLGGGPNEQFFGPGTRLTVL.

The sample holds one count of this clone. CDR3 in amino acids: CATSRDPGTGLEKLFF. DNA of the CDR3: TGTGCCACCAGCAGAGATCCGGGGACAGGGTTGGAAAAACTGTTTTTT. V usage is TRBV15 and J usage is TRBJ1-4, with 9 bases aligning to TRBD1. Looked up from germline, CDR1 is LNHNV and CDR2 is YYDKDF (reference sequence). The CDR3 consists of 16 residues. After removal of 0 bases from V and 8 bases from J, the junction contained 7 bases not matched to a gene.

This sequence joins TRBV5-1 and TRBJ1-5; the D gene is possibly TRBD1 (5 bases). This CDR3 is built from 15 residues. The germline CDR1 and CDR2 sequences are SGHRS and YFSETQ. Trimming pared 0 bases from V and 5 bases from J, leaving 12 bases between. The CDR3 loop is CASSLDQGMDQPQHF. The CDR3 DNA sequence: TGCGCCAGCAGCTTGGATCAGGGAATGGATCAGCCCCAGCATTTT.

The rearrangement uses TRBV5-4 and TRBJ1-3; D uncertain. V was trimmed by 0 bases and J by 0 bases, leaving 16 bases between them. This CDR3 is 18 amino acids long. CDR1 and CDR2 from the germline V gene are SGHNT and YYREEE (reference sequence). CDR3 sequence reads: CASSLEGSPGLSGNTIYF. The DNA for the CDR3 is TGTGCCAGCAGCTTGGAAGGGAGCCCCGGGCTCTCTGGAAACACCATATATTTT.

This clone turned up a few times. The CDR3 bases are TGTGCCAGCAGCTTGTCACTTCGGGAGCAGTTCTTC. Protein product: CASSLSLREQFF. This chain links TRBV5-5 with TRBJ2-1; D gene ambiguous. Deletions cut 1 base from V and 10 bases from J, with 9 bases between. The CDR3 has 12 residues. Per germline, CDR1 SGHKS and CDR2 YYEKEE (reference sequence).

This clone was observed a single time. The V and J genes are TRBV25-1 and TRBJ1-4; the D gene is possibly TRBD1 (5 bases). Trimming stripped 8 bases from V and 7 bases from J, with 14 bases between. There are 13 residues in the CDR3. Germline loops: CDR1 MGHDK, CDR2 SYGVNS. CDR3 amino acids: CASLRVEGEKLFF. The CDR3 bases are TGTGCCAGCCTCAGGGTGGAGGGTGAAAAACTGTTTTTT.

The chain couples TRBV9 to TRBJ1-2, with D maybe TRBD1 (5 bases). The CDR3 has 15 amino acids. Trimming removed 0 bases at V and 5 bases at J, with 14 bases between. Germline lookup yields CDR1 SGDLS and CDR2 YYNGEE. The CDR3, as DNA: TGTGCCAGCAGCGTAGAAGACCGCGGGGGGTATGGCTACACCTTC. The encoded protein is CASSVEDRGGYGYTF.

This clone has ten or more counts. Other DNA sequences in this sample translate to the same CDR3. This sequence joins TRBV10-2 and TRBJ2-7; 10 bases fit TRBD1. With V trimmed by 3 bases and J by 4 bases, 3 bases remained unmatched. Germline CDR1 and CDR2: WSHSY and SAAADI. The CDR3 is made up of 14 amino acids. The CDR3: CASSDSGQGYEQYV. CDR3 bases: TGCGCCAGCAGTGATTCGGGACAGGGGTACGAGCAGTACGTC.